This T cell receptor beta chain was recovered during a study of response to subunit inactivated influenza vaccine. The study's findings and limits: It was suggested by the authors that few new T cells are recruited by each seasonal influenza vaccination.

Turning to this clonotype: The target antigen is unknown.

V was shortened by 8 bases and J by 6 bases, with 17 bases between the two germline ends. The V gene's germline CDR1 is LGHNA and CDR2 YNFKEQ. CDR3 size: 13 residues. MiXCR, run by TCRdb on the RT-PCR reads, gives a single entry per CDR3 protein. The sample records approximately 730,000 distinct CDR3 sequences, approximately 13% being singletons. The chain links TRBV4-2 to TRBJ2-7; weak D call: TRBD2 (5 bases). Sequenced material: PBMCs from blood, taken approximately 15 days before vaccination. This sequence was found in a man aged 45-60 years who received an inactivated influenza vaccine. The CDR3 spells CASGFRTGIEQYF. The DNA of the CDR3 is TGTGCCAGCGGCTTTAGGACGGGAATCGAGCAGTACTTC.